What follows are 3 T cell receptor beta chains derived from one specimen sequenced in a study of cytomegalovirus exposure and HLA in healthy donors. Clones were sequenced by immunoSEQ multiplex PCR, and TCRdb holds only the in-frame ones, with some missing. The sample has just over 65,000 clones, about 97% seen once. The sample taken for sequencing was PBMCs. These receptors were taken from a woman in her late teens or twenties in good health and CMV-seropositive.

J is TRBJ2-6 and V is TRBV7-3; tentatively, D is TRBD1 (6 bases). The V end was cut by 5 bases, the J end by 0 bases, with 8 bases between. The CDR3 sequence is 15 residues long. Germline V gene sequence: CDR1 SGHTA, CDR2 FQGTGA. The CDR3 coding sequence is TGTGCCAGCAGCACACAGGGCTCTGGGGCCAACGTCCTGACTTTC. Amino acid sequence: CASSTQGSGANVLTF.

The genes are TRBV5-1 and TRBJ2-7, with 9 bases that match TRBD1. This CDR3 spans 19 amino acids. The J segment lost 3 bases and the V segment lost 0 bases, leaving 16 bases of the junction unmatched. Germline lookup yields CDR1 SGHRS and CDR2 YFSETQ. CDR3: CASSLAGTGPRGLLYEQYF. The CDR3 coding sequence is TGCGCCAGCAGCTTGGCGGGGACAGGGCCCCGGGGGCTCCTCTACGAGCAGTACTTC.

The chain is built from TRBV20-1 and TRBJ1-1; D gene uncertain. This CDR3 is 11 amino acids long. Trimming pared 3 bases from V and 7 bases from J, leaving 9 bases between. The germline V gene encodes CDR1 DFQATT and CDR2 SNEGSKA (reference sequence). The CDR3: CSASRTLEAFF. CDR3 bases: TGCAGTGCTAGCCGCACTCTTGAAGCTTTCTTT.